The 27 T cell receptor beta chains in this list originate from one sample, sequenced in a study of tissue T cells after allogeneic stem cell transplantation. Libraries were prepared by immunoSEQ multiplex PCR; TCRdb keeps only in-frame clonotypes and omits some of them. The repertoire consists of approximately 45,000 clones, with about three quarters occurring once and the leading ten covering around 0.52%. The specimen was sorted cells pooled from one or two spleens. All receptors derive from a pool of C57BL/6 mice in good health.

This clone was picked up a small number of times. Germline and genes here are mouse. The CDR3 sequence: CASSFYEQYF. Incomplete CDR3 DNA: TGTGCTAGCAGTTTCTATGAACAGTAC. The genes are TRBV29 and TRBJ2-7; D remains unclear. The read ends 1 residue before the CDR3 terminus; that terminus is restored from the germline J gene. The CDR3 covers 10 residues. The germline CDR1 and CDR2 sequences are MSHET and SYDVDS. Trimming shortened V by 3 bases and J by 3 bases, and 0 bases separated the two germline ends.

About this clone: Gene names are the mouse ones. The read comes to an end 1 residue before the CDR3 does, leaving the germline J gene to fill in the end. Other DNA variants within this sample encode the same CDR3. This rearrangement joins TRBV12-1 to TRBJ2-1, with D perhaps matching TRBD1 or TRBD2 (5 bases each). Trimming took 0 bases from V and 0 from J, leaving 5 bases between them. The CDR3 has 14 amino acids. Germline V gene sequence: CDR1 SGHSN, CDR2 HYEKVE. CDR3 region: CASSLGGNYAEQFF. CDR3 bases read: TGTGCCAGCTCTCTCGGGGGTAACTATGCTGAGCAGTTC. Filled out from reference TRBV12-1 and TRBJ2-1, the complete variable domain reads DSGVVQSPRHIIKEKGGRSVLTCIPISGHSNVVWYQQTLGKELKFLIQHYEKVERDKGFLPSRFSVQQFDDYHSEMNMSALELEDSAMYFCASSLGGNYAEQFFGPGTRLTVL.

This clone has only a few counts. Gene names are the mouse ones. The read terminates 1 residue ahead of where the CDR3 ends, so the germline J gene completes it. The chain joins TRBV31 to TRBJ2-7; 8 positions agree with TRBD2. The CDR3 extends over 12 amino acids. Losses at the gene ends were 0 bases for V and 6 bases for J; bases not matched to a gene: 1. The germline gives CDR1 GKSSPN, CDR2 SITVG. CDR3 bases read: TGTGCCTGGAGTCTCACTGGGGGTGAACAGTAC. It specifies CAWSLTGGEQY. The full CDR3 is CAWSLTGGEQYF.

As for this clone: Gene names and germline match the mouse. The sequenced fragment ends 1 residue before the CDR3 boundary, so the rest is inferred from the germline J gene. The chain joins TRBV19 to TRBJ2-7; 10 bases are shared with TRBD1. The V gene's germline CDR1 is FNHDT and CDR2 SITEND (reference sequence). V lost 3 bases and J lost 0; bases outside the gene matches: 0. This CDR3 comprises 14 residues. Partial CDR3 DNA: TGTGCCAGCAGTAGGACAGGGGGCTCCTATGAACAGTAC. Its protein product is CASSRTGGSYEQY. The whole CDR3 protein reads CASSRTGGSYEQYF.

Regarding this clone: Each gene name is a mouse one. The read halts 1 residue ahead of the CDR3 end, with the missing end drawn from the germline J gene. This sequence joins TRBV5 and TRBJ2-7; 8 nucleotides match TRBD1. This CDR3 region has 13 residues. After removal of 1 base from V and 6 bases from J, the junction contained 2 bases not matched to a gene. Germline CDR1 LGHNA, CDR2 YNLKQL (reference sequence). The part of the CDR3 DNA that was read is TGTGCCAGCAGCCAAGCGGACAGGGCTGAACAGTAC. This sequence encodes CASSQADRAEQY. The full CDR3 protein reads CASSQADRAEQYF.

About this clone: Mouse germline and gene names are used. The read terminates 1 residue ahead of where the CDR3 ends, so the germline J gene completes it. The chain employs TRBV13-3 and TRBJ2-5, with D tentatively TRBD2 (6 bases). This CDR3 contains 15 residues. Germline CDR1 NNHDY, CDR2 SYVADS. Trimming took 3 bases from V and 0 from J, leaving 11 bases between them. CDR3 protein: CASSATGFNQDTQYF. CDR3 DNA (partial): TGTGCCAGCAGTGCCACTGGGTTTAACCAAGACACCCAGTAC.

This clone was seen more than once but under ten times. Genes here carry mouse names. The missing CDR3 end, 1 residue past where the read stops, is filled in from the germline J gene. V gene TRBV13-3 combines with J gene TRBJ2-7; 8 bases fit TRBD2. Germline-derived CDR1 and CDR2 are NNHDY and SYVADS. The CDR3 runs 14 residues. Losses at the gene ends were 3 bases for V and 5 bases for J; bases not matched to a gene: 7. The CDR3 loop is CASSGAGGRDEQYF. CDR3 bases read: TGTGCCAGCAGTGGAGCGGGGGGGCGCGATGAACAGTAC.

Worth noting for this clone: Gene names follow the mouse nomenclature. The CDR3 goes on 1 residue after the read ends, and that part is filled in from the germline J gene. The chain recombines TRBV16 with TRBJ1-1; TRBD1 matches at 7 bases. Germline-derived CDR1 and CDR2 are SGHSA and FRNQAP. J lost 1 base, V lost 4 bases, and 6 bases had no gene match. The CDR3 covers 15 residues. CDR3 bases read: TGTGCAAGCAGCTCAGGGGGGGGCGGAAACACAGAAGTCTTC. Protein: CASSSGGGGNTEVF. The CDR3 in its entirety is CASSSGGGGNTEVFF.

The table lists this clone with a count of one. Gene names denote mouse genes. Sequencing ends 1 residue short of the CDR3 end; the germline J gene provides the rest. This chain connects TRBV13-2 to TRBJ1-4; D unresolved. Trimming removed 3 bases at V and 0 bases at J, with 9 bases between. This CDR3 spans 15 amino acids. Germline V gene lookup returns CDR1 NNHNN and CDR2 SYGAGS (reference sequence). CDR3 DNA (partial): TGTGCCAGCGGTGTACAGATGATTTCCAACGAAAGATTATTT. It translates to CASGVQMISNERLF. The full CDR3 sequence reads CASGVQMISNERLFF.

Points on this clone: The germline and genes are mouse ones. With the read ending 1 residue before the CDR3 end, the germline J gene is used to fill in that end. The chain combines TRBV13-1 with TRBJ2-1, with D hard to call. The CDR3 is 16 residues long. V shed 0 bases and J shed 0 bases, with 10 bases lying between them. The germline gives CDR1 NSHNY, CDR2 SYGAGN. The sequenced CDR3 bases are TGTGCCAGCAGTGATGCAGAGGCTTATAACTATGCTGAGCAGTTC. Amino acids: CASSDAEAYNYAEQF. The full CDR3 sequence reads CASSDAEAYNYAEQFF.

In regard to this clone: Germline and genes here are mouse. The read is 1 residue too short to cover the CDR3 end, so that end is filled in from the germline J gene. The V and J genes are TRBV20 and TRBJ1-6; TRBD1 matches 8 bases. TRBJ1-6 qualifies as an ORF whose function is uncertain. The CDR3 extends over 14 amino acids. With V trimmed by 6 bases and J by 2 bases, 3 bases remained unmatched. The V gene's germline CDR1 is GFQATS and CDR2 STVNSAI. The CDR3 loop is CGAPGGAYNSPLYF. The CDR3 bases that were read are TGTGGTGCCCCAGGGGGCGCCTATAATTCGCCCCTCTAC.

Notes on this clone: The gene names given are mouse names. The CDR3 end is not reached by the read, which stops 1 residue before it; the germline J gene fills it in. The V gene is TRBV4, the J gene TRBJ2-7; 10 bases are a match to TRBD2. The ends lost 4 bases at V and 8 bases at J; junction bases unmatched: 2. The CDR3 sequence is 12 residues long. Germline CDR1 and CDR2: LGHDT and YNNKQL (reference sequence). CDR3 amino acids: CASSSLGGKQYF. The part of the CDR3 DNA that was read is TGTGCCAGCAGCTCACTGGGGGGGAAACAGTAC.

For this clone: Gene names and germline refer to mouse. The read stops 1 residue short of the end of the CDR3; the missing end is completed from the germline J gene. This rearrangement joins TRBV24 to TRBJ2-7; TRBD2 matches at 10 bases. The trim removed 3 bases at V and 3 bases at J, leaving 5 bases unmatched. The germline CDR1 and CDR2 sequences are KGHTA and FRNEEI. The CDR3 totals 15 residues. The part of the CDR3 DNA that was read is TGTGCCAGCAGTCTCCCGGGACTGGGGTTCTATGAACAGTAC. This sequence encodes CASSLPGLGFYEQY. The CDR3, in full, reads CASSLPGLGFYEQYF.

As regards this clone: Genes and germline come from the mouse. The sequenced fragment ends 1 residue before the CDR3 boundary, so the rest is inferred from the germline J gene. V usage is TRBV26 and J usage is TRBJ2-2; tentative D call: TRBD1 (5 bases). CDR1 KGHPV and CDR2 FQNQEV come from the germline V gene (reference sequence). The CDR3 runs to 14 residues. Trimming cost V 6 bases and J 1 base, with 9 bases left between them. The CDR3 DNA, read in part, is TGTGCCAGCAGCCCTGACAGAAACACCGGGCAGCTCTAC. Amino acids: CASSPDRNTGQLY. The full CDR3 protein reads CASSPDRNTGQLYF.

This clone was seen only a few times. Mouse gene names and germline throughout. The DNA read from the CDR3 is TGTGCTAGCAGTAGGACATACTCCTATGAACAGTAC. Protein sequence: CASSRTYSYEQY. The full CDR3 reads CASSRTYSYEQYF. The rearrangement uses TRBV17 and TRBJ2-7; unclear D gene. The read ends 1 residue shy of where the CDR3 ends; the end is completed using the germline J gene. The CDR3 loop spans 13 amino acids. V lost 3 bases and J lost 0, with 6 bases in between. Germline CDR1 reads MNHDT; CDR2 reads YYDKIL.

Remarks on this clone: Mouse germline and gene names are used. Read data end 1 residue before the CDR3 end; the end is taken from the germline J gene. The rearrangement links TRBV2 to TRBJ2-7; 9 bases align to TRBD2. Germline V CDR1 and CDR2: LGHNA, YSYQKL. The trim removed 0 bases at V and 5 bases at J, leaving 11 bases unmatched. The CDR3 covers 17 residues. The part of the CDR3 DNA that was read is TGTGCCAGCAGCCAAGATTTGTGGGGGGGCGCTGGGGATGAACAGTAC. Translated, it gives CASSQDLWGGAGDEQY. The whole CDR3 protein is CASSQDLWGGAGDEQYF.

A word on this clone: Mouse gene names apply. The read falls 1 residue short of the CDR3 end, and the missing part is taken from the germline J gene. The chain is built from TRBV15 and TRBJ2-3, with TRBD2 matching over 14 bases. CDR1 SGHND and CDR2 FRSKSL come from the germline V gene. This CDR3 region has 18 residues. The junction had 8 bases not matched to a gene; V was cut back by 5 bases and J by 1 base. This CDR3 is CASSGRDWGGAGAETLYF. The DNA read from the CDR3 is TGTGCCAGCAGTGGCCGGGACTGGGGGGGCGCAGGTGCAGAAACGCTGTAT.

Turning to this clone: Any gene name here is a mouse gene name. CDR3 loop: CASSSSGGYTGQLYF. CDR3 DNA, as far as it was read: TGTGCCAGCAGCTCGTCAGGGGGCTACACCGGGCAGCTCTAC. The chain combines TRBV3 with TRBJ2-2; TRBD1 aligns across 8 bases. The read ends 1 residue early relative to the CDR3; the germline J gene fills the gap. V gave up 4 bases and J gave up 3 bases; unmatched junction bases: 4. The CDR3 loop spans 15 amino acids. The germline gives CDR1 SNHLY, CDR2 FYNGKV (reference sequence). The full variable domain, completed using reference TRBV3 and TRBJ2-2, is GPKVLQIPSHQIIDMGQMVTLNCDPVSNHLYFYWYKQILGQQMEFLVNFYNGKVMEKSKLFKDQFSVERPDGSYFTLKIQPTALEDSAVYFCASSSSGGYTGQLYFGEGSKLTVL.

Remarks on this clone: Gene names are the mouse ones. The CDR3 goes on 1 residue after the read ends, and that part is filled in from the germline J gene. J is TRBJ1-2 and V is TRBV5; D unclear. Trimming removed 4 bases at V and 0 bases at J, with 6 bases between. Germline V CDR1 and CDR2: LGHNA, YNLKQL (reference sequence). The CDR3 has 13 amino acids. The CDR3 loop is CASSPQANSDYTF. The sequenced CDR3 bases are TGTGCCAGCAGCCCCCAGGCAAACTCCGACTACACC.

In the case of this clone: Genes here carry mouse names. Read sequence stops 1 residue before the CDR3 end, and the germline J gene provides the missing end. The chain employs TRBV13-2 and TRBJ2-1, with a tentative D call TRBD2 (5 bases). CDR3 length equals 15 residues. The V and J ends lost 0 bases and 1 base respectively, with 8 bases between them. The germline CDR1 and CDR2 sequences are NNHNN and SYGAGS (reference sequence). The chain's CDR3 is CASGDAPGNYAEQFF. CDR3 bases read: TGTGCCAGCGGTGATGCACCTGGGAACTATGCTGAGCAGTTC.

A remark on this clone: Any gene name here is a mouse gene name. The DNA ends 1 residue before the CDR3 does, and the rest of the CDR3 is filled in from the germline J gene. The rearrangement uses TRBV19 and TRBJ1-2; D ambiguous. Trimming cost V 2 bases and J 2 bases, with 4 bases left between them. Germline CDR1 is FNHDT and CDR2 is SITEND (reference sequence). This CDR3 spans 12 amino acids. The part of the CDR3 DNA that was read is TGTGCCAGCAGTATCGGGAACTCCGACTACACC. Protein product: CASSIGNSDYT. The whole CDR3 protein reads CASSIGNSDYTF. The whole variable domain, remainder taken from reference TRBV19 and TRBJ1-2, is GGIITQTPKFLIGQEGQKLTLKCQQNFNHDTMYWYRQDSGKGLRLIYYSITENDLQKGDLSEGYDASREKKSSFSLTVTSAQKNEMAVFLCASSIGNSDYTFGSGTRLLVI.

To note about this clone: Genes and germline are mouse. The read ends 1 residue early relative to the CDR3; the germline J gene fills the gap. This CDR3 is also generated by other DNA sequences in the sample. The chain couples TRBV17 to TRBJ2-1; the D gene could be TRBD1 or TRBD2 (5 bases each). Trimming stripped 6 bases from V and 1 base from J, with 7 bases between. The germline gives CDR1 MNHDT, CDR2 YYDKIL. This CDR3 has 13 residues. The CDR3 spells CASSRDNYAEQFF. The sequenced CDR3 bases are TGTGCTAGCAGCCGGGACAACTATGCTGAGCAGTTC. Variable domain in full (rest from reference TRBV17 and TRBJ2-1): DTTVKQNPRYKLARVGKPVNLICSQTMNHDTMYWYQKKPNQAPKLLLFYYDKILNREADTFEKFQSSRPNNSFCSLYIGSAGLEYSAMYLCASSRDNYAEQFFGPGTRLTVL.

Comment on this clone: Here the gene names and germline are mouse. Read sequence stops 1 residue before the CDR3 end, and the germline J gene provides the missing end. This chain uses TRBV19 with TRBJ2-5; D not resolved. With 5 bases removed from V and 0 bases from J, the gap between germline ends came to 7 bases. Germline lookup yields CDR1 FNHDT and CDR2 SITEND (reference sequence). This CDR3 contains 13 residues. The CDR3 sequence is CASSWINQDTQYF. CDR3 DNA (partial): TGTGCCAGCAGCTGGATTAACCAAGACACCCAGTAC.

A note on this clone: Gene names and germline refer to mouse. The CDR3 end falls 1 residue outside the read, so it is completed with the germline J gene. The chain links TRBV13-1 to TRBJ2-1, with 13 bases aligning to TRBD2. The CDR3 runs to 16 residues. The ends lost 3 bases at V and 3 bases at J; junction bases unmatched: 3. The germline CDR1 and CDR2 sequences are NSHNY and SYGAGN. CDR3 DNA (partial): TGTGCCAGCAGTGGGGGACTGGGGGGGATCTATGCTGAGCAGTTC. This gives the protein CASSGGLGGIYAEQF. The full CDR3 reads CASSGGLGGIYAEQFF.

For this clone: Gene names are the mouse ones. The CDR3 end lies 1 residue beyond the end of the read and is filled in from the germline J gene. This same CDR3 is encoded by further DNA sequences in the sample. The chain employs TRBV16 and TRBJ1-1, with 9 positions matching TRBD1. The CDR3 has 14 amino acids. V lost 5 bases and J lost 2; bases outside the gene matches: 3. The germline V gene encodes CDR1 SGHSA and CDR2 FRNQAP. The CDR3: CASSPTGGNTEVFF. The CDR3 DNA, read in part, is TGTGCAAGCAGCCCTACAGGGGGCAACACAGAAGTCTTC.

This clone was picked up a small number of times. Gene names denote mouse genes. Coverage ceases 1 residue before the CDR3 finishes, and the germline J gene fills in the end. The V and J genes are TRBV13-1 and TRBJ1-5; D gene unclear. The CDR3 has 14 amino acids. Germline V CDR1 and CDR2: NSHNY, SYGAGN. Trimming took 5 bases from V and 0 from J, leaving 9 bases between them. The CDR3 protein is CASSAGNNNQAPLF. The DNA read from the CDR3 is TGTGCCAGCAGCGCCGGGAATAACAACCAGGCTCCGCTT.

Of note for this clone: The gene symbols are mouse symbols. Read data end 1 residue before the CDR3 end; the end is taken from the germline J gene. The chain is built from TRBV15 and TRBJ2-4; D not certain. Germline CDR1 is SGHND and CDR2 is FRSKSL. The CDR3 runs to 13 residues. The ends were cut back, 5 bases at V and 0 bases at J, with 6 bases in the middle. The part of the CDR3 DNA that was read is TGTGCCAGCAGTCCAATCAGTCAAAACACCTTGTAC. The encoded protein is CASSPISQNTLY. In full, the CDR3 reads CASSPISQNTLYF. The whole variable domain, remainder taken from reference TRBV15 and TRBJ2-4, is DAGVTQTPRHEVAEKGQTIILKCEPVSGHNDLFWYRQTKIQGLELLSYFRSKSLMEDGGAFKDRFKAEMLNSSFSTLKIQPTEPKDSAVYLCASSPISQNTLYFGAGTRLSVL.